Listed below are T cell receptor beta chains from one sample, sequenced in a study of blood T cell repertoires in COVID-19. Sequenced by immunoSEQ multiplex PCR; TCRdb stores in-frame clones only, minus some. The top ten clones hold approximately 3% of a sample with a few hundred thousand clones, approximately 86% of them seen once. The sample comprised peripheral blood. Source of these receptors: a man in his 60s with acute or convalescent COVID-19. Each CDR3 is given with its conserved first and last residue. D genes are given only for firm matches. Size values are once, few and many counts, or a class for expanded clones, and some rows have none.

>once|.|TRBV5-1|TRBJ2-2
TGCGCCAGCAGCCCACCCAGAATTGGGCGCTTGAACACCGGGGAGCTGTTTTTT
CASSPPRIGRLNTGELFF
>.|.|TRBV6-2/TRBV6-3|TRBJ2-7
TGTGCCAGCAGTTCGGGCAGGGTCATCGACGAGCAGTACTTC
CASSSGRVIDEQYF
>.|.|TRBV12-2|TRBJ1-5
TGTGCAAGTCGCTTAGCCTCGGGCAGGCGAGGGCAGCCCCAGCATTTT
CASRLASGRRGQPQHF
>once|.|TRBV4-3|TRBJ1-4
TGCGCCAGCAGCCAGGCAGGATTTAATGAAAAACTGTTTTTT
CASSQAGFNEKLFF
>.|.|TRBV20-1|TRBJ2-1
TGCAGTGCTACCTACAGTTGGGAGCAGTTCTTC
CSATYSWEQFF
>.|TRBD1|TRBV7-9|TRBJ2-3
TGTGCCAGCAGCCAAACGTTGGGACAGGGGGTGACAGATACGCAGTATTTT
CASSQTLGQGVTDTQYF
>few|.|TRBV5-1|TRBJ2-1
TGCGCCAGCAGCTTTCGGACAGTGAGGAGCTCCTACAATGAGCAGTTCTTC
CASSFRTVRSSYNEQFF
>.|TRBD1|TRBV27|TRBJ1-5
TGTGCCAGCAGTTCGAACAGGGGGCGAGTGCCCCAGCATTTT
CASSSNRGRVPQHF
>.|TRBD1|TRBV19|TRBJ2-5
TGTGCCAGTAGTGATCCCGGGACAGGAACCCAAGAGACCCAGTACTTC
CASSDPGTGTQETQYF
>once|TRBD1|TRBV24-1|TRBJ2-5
TGTGCCACCAGTGATCGTTACAGGGGGTCGGTACAAGAGACCCAGTACTTC
CATSDRYRGSVQETQYF
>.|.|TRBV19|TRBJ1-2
TGTGCCAGCCGGACAGAAAGTTTCTATGGCTACACCTTC
CASRTESFYGYTF
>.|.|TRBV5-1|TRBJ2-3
TGCGCCAGCAGCTTGGAGGGGAGAGCGGAGGGGGATACGCAGTATTTT
CASSLEGRAEGDTQYF
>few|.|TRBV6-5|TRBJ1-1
TGTGCCAGCATTTTACAGGCGAACACTGAAGCTTTCTTT
CASILQANTEAFF
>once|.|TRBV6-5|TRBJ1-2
TGTGCCAGCAGTTACTCCACAGATACCTATGGCTACACCTTC
CASSYSTDTYGYTF
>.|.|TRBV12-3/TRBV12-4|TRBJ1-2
TGTGCCAGCAGTTTGAGGGCCTATGGCTACACCTTC
CASSLRAYGYTF
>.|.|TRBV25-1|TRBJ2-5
TGTGCCAGCAGTGAATATGGGGGAGGGGGTCAAGAGACCCAGTACTTC
CASSEYGGGGQETQYF
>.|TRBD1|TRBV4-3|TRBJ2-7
TGCGCCAGCAGCCAAGGGGACAGGGGCTCCTACGAGCAGTACTTC
CASSQGDRGSYEQYF
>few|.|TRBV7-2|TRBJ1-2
TGTGCCAGCAGCTTAGAGGAGGCAGCTGGCTACACCTTC
CASSLEEAAGYTF
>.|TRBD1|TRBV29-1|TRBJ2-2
TGCAGCGCCGGGACAGGGGTTCCCGGGGAGCTGTTTTTT
CSAGTGVPGELFF
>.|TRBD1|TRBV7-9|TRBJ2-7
TGTGCCAGCAGCTTCGGGACAGGGAATTGGGAGCAGTACTTC
CASSFGTGNWEQYF
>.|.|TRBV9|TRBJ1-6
TGTGCCAGCAGCCCAGGAGGCGCAAGCCGCTCCTATAATTCACCCCTCCACTTT
CASSPGGASRSYNSPLHF
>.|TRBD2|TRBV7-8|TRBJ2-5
TGTGCCAGCAGCTTCAGTCCTAGCGGGGGGCAAGAGACCCAGTACTTC
CASSFSPSGGQETQYF
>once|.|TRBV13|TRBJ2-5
TGTGCCAGCAGCCCGCAATGGCCCTCGGGAGAGACCCAGTACTTC
CASSPQWPSGETQYF
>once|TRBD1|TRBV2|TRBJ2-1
TGTGCCAGCAGTGGAATCTCAGGGGGTTATGGCAATGAGCAGTTCTTC
CASSGISGGYGNEQFF
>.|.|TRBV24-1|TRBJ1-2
TGTGCCACCAGCCCGCAGGCGGGGGGAGGTGGCTACACCTTC
CATSPQAGGGGYTF
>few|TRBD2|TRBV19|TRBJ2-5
TGTGCCAGTAGTGCCCGGGGGAGGGGCTCCCAAGAGACCCAGTACTTC
CASSARGRGSQETQYF
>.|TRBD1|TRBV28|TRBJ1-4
TGTGCCAGCAGTCCCCGACAGGGCTTGGGTGAAAAACTGTTTTTT
CASSPRQGLGEKLFF
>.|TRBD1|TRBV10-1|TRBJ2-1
TGCGCCAGCAGTGAAGCACAGGGGAGCTCCTACAATGAGCAGTTCTTC
CASSEAQGSSYNEQFF
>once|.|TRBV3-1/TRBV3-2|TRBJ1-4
TGTGCCAGCAGCCACAGGGACACAGGGTTGGGAGAAAAACTGTTTTTT
CASSHRDTGLGEKLFF
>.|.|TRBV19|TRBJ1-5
TGTGCCAGTAGTATCCCGGGTCTCGGCAATCAGCCCCAGCATTTT
CASSIPGLGNQPQHF
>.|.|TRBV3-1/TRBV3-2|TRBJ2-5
TGTGCCAGCAGCCTCTCTGGGGCAGGGATTCAAGAGACCCAGTACTTC
CASSLSGAGIQETQYF
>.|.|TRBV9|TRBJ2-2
TGTGCCAGCAGCGTAATAGCGAACACCGGGGAGCTGTTTTTT
CASSVIANTGELFF
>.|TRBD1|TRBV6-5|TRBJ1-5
TGTGCCAGCAGCCAGACAGGGAGAGAAAATCAGCCCCAGCATTTT
CASSQTGRENQPQHF
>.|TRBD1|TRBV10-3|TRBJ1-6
TGTGCCACTCGTGGGACAGGGGTTTCGGATTCACCCCTCCACTTT
CATRGTGVSDSPLHF
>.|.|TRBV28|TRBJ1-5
TGTGCCAGCAGTTTAGGGGGGAGTTTCAATCAGCCCCAGCATTTT
CASSLGGSFNQPQHF
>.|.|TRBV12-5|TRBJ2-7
TGTGCTAGTGGTTGGGAAACAGGGCCCTACGAGCAGTACTTC
CASGWETGPYEQYF
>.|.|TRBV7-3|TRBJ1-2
TGTGCCAGCAGCCCAATTGGAGGACAGACGGGCTACACCTTC
CASSPIGGQTGYTF
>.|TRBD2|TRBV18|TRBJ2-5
TGTGCCAGCTCACCGACTAGCGGGGTGGAGACCCAGTACTTC
CASSPTSGVETQYF
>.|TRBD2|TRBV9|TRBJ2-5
TGTGCCAGCAGCCCTCCTAGCGGGGGGCCGCAAGAGACCCAGTACTTC
CASSPPSGGPQETQYF
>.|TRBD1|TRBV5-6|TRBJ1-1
TGTGCCAGCAGCTTGGAGGGGGCTCGGGCTGAAGCTTTCTTT
CASSLEGARAEAFF
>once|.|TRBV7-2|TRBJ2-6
TGTGCCAGCAGCCCCCGACAGGCCTCTGGGGCCAACGTCCTGACTTTC
CASSPRQASGANVLTF
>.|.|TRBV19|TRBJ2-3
TGTGCCATCGCTAGTCAGAGGTCGGATACGCAGTATTTT
CAIASQRSDTQYF
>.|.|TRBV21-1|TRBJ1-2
TGTGCCAGCAGCAAAGGTCCAGAATTCTATGGCTACACCTTC
CASSKGPEFYGYTF
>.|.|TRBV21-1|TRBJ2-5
TGTGCCAGCAGCAAAGGAAGAGGGAAGAGAGAGACCCAGTACTTC
CASSKGRGKRETQYF
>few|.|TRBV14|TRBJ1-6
TGTGCCAGCAGCCAACACGGTTCTGTATCACCCCTCCACTTT
CASSQHGSVSPLHF
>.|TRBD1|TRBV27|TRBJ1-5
TGTGCCAGCAGTCCATGGACAGGGGAGAGTAACAATCAGCCCCAGCATTTT
CASSPWTGESNNQPQHF